The T cell receptor (beta chain) described here comes from a study of cytomegalovirus exposure and HLA in healthy donors. About the research overall: Of several hundred genotyped donors, roughly 80% grouped in the Caucasian-associated ancestry cluster.

Germline CDR1 MNHNY, CDR2 SVGAGI (reference sequence). Trimming at V came to 2 bases and at J to 7 bases, leaving 0 bases not matched to a gene. The CDR3 contains 13 residues. 60 Vbeta and 13 Jbeta primers were used in PCR. The protocol was immunoSEQ multiplex PCR, while the TCRdb copy is restricted to in-frame clones and leaves out a portion. The profile shows 75,000 to 100,000 clones, under 75% of them singletons. Specimen: PBMCs. V gene TRBV6-6 combines with J gene TRBJ2-5; 11 nucleotides agree with TRBD2. This clonotype originated in a female donor in good health and CMV-seronegative. The CDR3 loop reads CASSYGTSGTQYF. The CDR3 nucleotides are TGTGCCAGCAGTTACGGGACTAGCGGGACCCAGTACTTC.